The clone carrying this T cell receptor beta chain is a singleton in its sample. Its antigen is undetermined. Using immunoSEQ multiplex PCR, the repertoire was profiled, and TCRdb retains in-frame clones only, with some absent. This table has nearly 2 million clones, 85% to 95% appearing once. CD45RO negativity and positive selection for CCR7 defined naive CD8 cells, a population that excluded terminally differentiated effector memory CD45RA+ cells. Germline V gene data show CDR1 as SGHAT and CDR2 as FQNNGV. CDR3 length: 16 amino acids. Losses at the gene ends were 1 base for V and 5 bases for J; bases not matched to a gene: 7. This entry is derived from a study of shared clonotypes between healthy human individuals. Study results and limitations: Sharing of clonotypes among donors was expected to vary with sequencing depth.

V gene TRBV11-2 combines with J gene TRBJ2-3, with TRBD2 matching over 9 bases. Sequenced: naive CD8+ T cells sorted from blood. This clonotype was obtained from a young man in good health. CDR3 region: CASSLVGAGGIDTQYF. In nucleotides, the CDR3 is TGTGCCAGCAGCTTAGTTGGGGCGGGAGGGATAGATACGCAGTATTTT.